The sequence of this TCR beta chain was determined in a study of blood T cell repertoires in COVID-19. Study-wide background: From T cells, B-cell-depleted T cells, or PBMCs came the material, which was cDNA or gDNA.

The method was immunoSEQ multiplex PCR; TCRdb's version includes in-frame clones alone and lacks a portion of them. The repertoire includes around 300,000 clones, approximately 86% of them detected once, and approximately 2.5% sits in the top ten. Germline assignment: CDR1 SGHDN and CDR2 FVKESK. V lost 4 bases to trimming and J lost 7 bases, with 22 bases between them. The CDR3 consists of 16 residues. The TCR sequence derives from a young woman who had recovered from COVID-19. Sequencing used PBMCs or T cells enriched from blood (not recorded which). The chain carries TRBV14 and TRBJ1-2; maybe TRBD1 (5 bases). CDR3 sequence: CASSLISGVPYSGYTF. The DNA for the CDR3 is TGTGCCAGCAGCCTGATATCGGGGGTCCCATATAGTGGCTACACCTTC.